The rows below give T cell receptor beta chains drawn from one sample of a study of blood T cells in healthy people across ages. TCRdb itself ran the 5' RACE reads through MiXCR, one entry per CDR3 protein. The profile shows around 1,000,000 distinct CDR3 sequences, under 30% of them singletons. The sample was also linked to a second study, of T cells of mothers and their children.

Sequenced: blood. All receptors derive from a girl aged 2-10 years in good health. Each CDR3 is given with its conserved first and last residue. The D gene is left open where the match is weak. Some rows mark clone size as missing; the rest say once, few, many or name a class of expanded clone.

d_gene	v_gene	abundance	j_gene	CDR3nt	CDR3aa
NA	TRBV14	NA	TRBJ2-4	TGTGCCAGCAGCCAAGTCAGTCGGGACCTGGAGGTAGCCAAAAACATTCAGTACTTC	CASSQVSRDLEVAKNIQYF
NA	TRBV7-3	NA	TRBJ1-5	TGTGCCAGCAGCTTAACTTTCGGGATTGTTAGCAATCAGCCCCAGCATTTT	CASSLTFGIVSNQPQHF
NA	TRBV3-1	NA	TRBJ2-7	TGTGCCAGCAGCCAGAGGACGGCTTCCTACGAGCAGTACTTC	CASSQRTASYEQYF
NA	TRBV7-3	few	TRBJ1-5	TGTGCCAGCAGCCTACCGAGGGAGCCCCAGCATTTT	CASSLPREPQHF
TRBD2	TRBV28	NA	TRBJ2-3	TGTGCCAGCAGTCCAGCGGGAGGGCCGGATACGCAGTATTTT	CASSPAGGPDTQYF
TRBD1	TRBV6-5	NA	TRBJ1-3	TGTGCCAGCAGTTACTACAGGGGGCCTGGAAACACCATATATTTT	CASSYYRGPGNTIYF
TRBD1	TRBV12-3/TRBV12-4	NA	TRBJ2-7	TGTGCCAGCAGTGGGACAGACGAACTCCACGAGCAGTACTTC	CASSGTDELHEQYF
NA	TRBV12-3/TRBV12-4	NA	TRBJ2-3	TGTGCCAGCAGTTTTCATCAGGGGAGTACAGATACGCAGTATTTT	CASSFHQGSTDTQYF
TRBD1	TRBV12-3/TRBV12-4	NA	TRBJ2-5	TGTGCCAGCAGCCTAATGGACAGGGAGGAGACCCAGTACTTC	CASSLMDREETQYF
TRBD1	TRBV10-3	once	TRBJ1-4	TGTGCCATCAGTGAAGACAGGGGGGTTGAAAAACTGTTTTTT	CAISEDRGVEKLFF
TRBD2	TRBV7-9	few	TRBJ2-7	TGTGCCAGCAGCCCTCGACTAGCGGAGAGCTCCTACGAGCAGTACTTC	CASSPRLAESSYEQYF
NA	TRBV11-1	few	TRBJ2-1	TGTGCCAGCACTCCGACTCGGAGCTCCTACAATGAGCAGTTCTTC	CASTPTRSSYNEQFF
TRBD1	TRBV6-6	few	TRBJ1-1	TGTGCCAGCAGTTCCAGCGCAACAGGGGGGGGCACTGAAGCTTTCTTT	CASSSSATGGGTEAFF
TRBD2	TRBV12-3/TRBV12-4	NA	TRBJ2-2	TGTGCCAGCAGGCGGGAGGGCCACGGGGAGCTGTTTTTT	CASRREGHGELFF
TRBD2	TRBV20-1	NA	TRBJ2-1	TGCAGTGCTAGGATCGGGGGGGGCTCCTACAATGAGCAGTTCTTC	CSARIGGGSYNEQFF
TRBD1	TRBV29-1	few	TRBJ1-1	TGCAGCGTTGTAGGACAGGGGGCTTTCTTT	CSVVGQGAFF
NA	TRBV12-5	NA	TRBJ2-5	TGTGCTAGTGGTTTGAGGTCTACCAACGTCCAAGAGACCCAGTACTTC	CASGLRSTNVQETQYF
NA	TRBV5-7	many	TRBJ2-7	TGTGCCAGCAGCTTACAGGGACACGAGCAGTACTTC	CASSLQGHEQYF
TRBD2	TRBV7-4	NA	TRBJ2-3	TGTGCCAGCAGCTTAGCCCGGGACTACACAGATACGCAGTATTTT	CASSLARDYTDTQYF
NA	TRBV29-1	NA	TRBJ2-3	TGCAGTTCGACAGAGCCAAACACAGATACGCAGTATTTT	CSSTEPNTDTQYF
NA	TRBV10-3	NA	TRBJ2-3	TGTGCCATCAGCCCCACTAGCTATGGGGCAGATACGCAGTATTTT	CAISPTSYGADTQYF
TRBD1	TRBV12-3/TRBV12-4	NA	TRBJ1-4	TGTGCCAGCAGTCCAAGGACAGGAACTAATGAAAAACTGTTTTTT	CASSPRTGTNEKLFF
NA	TRBV9	once	TRBJ1-4	TGTGCCAGCAGCGTACAACCTTCCGTTGAAAAACTGTTTTTT	CASSVQPSVEKLFF
NA	TRBV4-3	few	TRBJ2-6	TGCGCCAGCAGCCAATACCGGGAAACCTATAACGGGGCCAACGTCCTGACTTTC	CASSQYRETYNGANVLTF
NA	TRBV12-3/TRBV12-4	NA	TRBJ2-7	TGTGCCAGCACCCTCCTGGGGGGCGGGGCAGCCGAGCAGTACTTC	CASTLLGGGAAEQYF
NA	TRBV28	few	TRBJ2-1	TGTGCCAGCAGTGCTGCTAGGACGGTTGAGCAGTTCTTC	CASSAARTVEQFF
TRBD1	TRBV28	few	TRBJ2-3	TGTGCCAGCCTTCTACGGGACAGACAAAGTTCCACGCAGTATTTT	CASLLRDRQSSTQYF
NA	TRBV5-1	NA	TRBJ1-2	TGCGCCAGCGGCTTGGAAGGGTTCTATGGCTACACCTTC	CASGLEGFYGYTF
NA	TRBV9	many	TRBJ1-4	TGTGCCAGCAGCGTAGGAACTAGTGCTGAAAAACTGTTTTTT	CASSVGTSAEKLFF
NA	TRBV12-3/TRBV12-4	NA	TRBJ2-5	TGTGCCAGCAGTTTAAGTCGGTGGGGGATAACGGAGACCCAGTACTTC	CASSLSRWGITETQYF
NA	TRBV4-3	few	TRBJ2-3	TGCGCCAGCAGCCAAGATTGGCCTAGCACAGATACGCAGTATTTT	CASSQDWPSTDTQYF
TRBD2	TRBV20-1	NA	TRBJ2-7	TGCAGTGCTAGAGATCTTCGGCGGGGGGCATCCTACGAGCAGTACTTC	CSARDLRRGASYEQYF
NA	TRBV7-6	few	TRBJ2-7	TGTGCCAGCAGCGAAGAGGGAGAGCAGTACTTC	CASSEEGEQYF
TRBD1	TRBV20-1	NA	TRBJ1-4	TGCAGTGCCACGGACAGGGCGGAGGATGAAAAACTGTTTTTT	CSATDRAEDEKLFF
TRBD2	TRBV29-1	few	TRBJ2-7	TGCAGCGTTGAGGGACTAGCGGGACTGGGGGAGTACGAGCAGTACTTC	CSVEGLAGLGEYEQYF
TRBD2	TRBV11-2	NA	TRBJ2-7	TGTGCCAGCATAAAGGAACATGTAGGCCCGGGACTAGCGGGAGGTAGAACCTACGAGCAGTACTTC	CASIKEHVGPGLAGGRTYEQYF
NA	TRBV5-1	NA	TRBJ2-1	TGCGCCAGCCGGTCGGTCCTACTCAATGAGCAGTTCTTC	CASRSVLLNEQFF
NA	TRBV6-2/TRBV6-3	NA	TRBJ1-1	TGTGCCAGCAGTTGCATACTTGTGAAGGGGTGGACTGAAGCTTTCTTT	CASSCILVKGWTEAFF
TRBD1	TRBV5-1	NA	TRBJ2-1	TGCGCCAGCAGCTTGGGCTCGGTCAGGGGGCCCTTTGTTGAGCAGTTCTTC	CASSLGSVRGPFVEQFF
TRBD2	TRBV4-1	NA	TRBJ2-1	TGCGCCAGCAGCCAAGATCTTGGAGGGGCTCGGGGAGGGTATGAGCAGTTCTTC	CASSQDLGGARGGYEQFF
TRBD2	TRBV7-2	few	TRBJ2-3	TGTGCCAGCAGCTCGGGACTAGCGGAATACACAGATACGCAGTATTTT	CASSSGLAEYTDTQYF